The 10 T cell receptor beta chains reported below all come from one sample, sequenced in a study of neurological immune-mediated disorders (dated by TCRdb to about 2019). The method was 5' RACE. Instrument used: Illumina HiSeq 2500. TCRdb redid the processing of the public reads, applying fastp at Q25 and MiXCR, and retained in-frame beta chains. Under each unique CDR3 protein, matching rows form one entry showing the most common genes and DNA. The sample records some 83,000 distinct CDR3 sequences, approximately 2.4% of which are singletons. The leading ten clones occupy 0.9% to 1.4% of the sample. Specimen: PBMCs. The receptors stem from a woman aged 25 to 39 with multiple sclerosis.

This clonotype was counted at least ten times. V is TRBV3-1 and J is TRBJ2-2, with D perhaps given as TRBD1 or TRBD2 (5 bases each). The V end lost 2 bases, the J end lost 6 bases, and 13 bases lay between the germline ends. Germline V gene sequence: CDR1 LGHDT, CDR2 YNNKEL (reference sequence). The CDR3 length is 15 residues. CDR3 DNA: TGTGCCAGCAGCCAACTTTCGGGGCACCCCGGGGAGCTGTTTTTT. Protein sequence: CASSQLSGHPGELFF.

This clonotype was seen repeatedly, ten times or more. The chain uses TRBV6-6 and TRBJ2-7, with D unclear. The CDR3 is 11 residues long. Germline assignment: CDR1 MNHNY and CDR2 SVGAGI (reference sequence). V lost 6 bases and J lost 5, with 8 bases in between. The CDR3 DNA reads TGTGCCAGCAGCTTAGCCGACGAGCAGTACTTC. Encoded protein: CASSLADEQYF.

This clonotype has at least ten counts. The chain employs TRBV20-1 and TRBJ2-2; D unclear. The CDR3 consists of 13 residues. Trimming removed 5 bases at V and 1 base at J, with 8 bases between. The V gene's germline CDR1 is DFQATT and CDR2 SNEGSKA (reference sequence). As DNA, the CDR3 is TGCAGTGCTTTGGACGAGAACACCGGGGAGCTGTTTTTT. Its translation: CSALDENTGELFF.

At least ten counts were recorded for this clonotype. The gene calls are TRBV12-3 or TRBV12-4 and TRBJ2-7; 7 positions match TRBD1. V shed 5 bases, J shed 11 bases, and the junction held 9 bases outside the gene matches. CDR3 length: 12 amino acids. The CDR3 DNA reads as TGTGCCAGCAGTCGGACAGGAAAATTCGAGTACTTC. It codes for CASSRTGKFEYF.

This clonotype was seen ten or more times. J is TRBJ2-7 and V is TRBV12-3 or TRBV12-4; 11 positions agree with TRBD1. The CDR3 sequence is 13 residues long. Germline trimming cut 4 bases from V and 7 bases from J; bases unmatched to any gene: 3. The CDR3 DNA follows: TGTGCCAGCAGTTGGGACAGGGGGGGGGAGCAGTACTTC. Its translation is CASSWDRGGEQYF.

This clonotype was observed at least ten times. The CDR3 coding sequence is TGTGCCAGCAGCGTAGAGGACAGGGGGTCCTATGGCTACACCTTC. This translates into CASSVEDRGSYGYTF. J is TRBJ1-2 and V is TRBV9; 10 bases line up with TRBD1. The germline gives CDR1 SGDLS, CDR2 YYNGEE. The CDR3 is 15 amino acids. J was trimmed by 4 bases and V by 0 bases; bases with no gene match: 3.

The genes are TRBV4-3 and TRBJ1-3; D is ambiguous. Germline lookup yields CDR1 LGHNA and CDR2 YSLEER. V was clipped by 1 base and J by 0 bases, with 10 bases between them. The CDR3 totals 16 residues. This CDR3 is CASSQGRTGSGNTIYF. The DNA of the CDR3 is TGCGCCAGCAGCCAAGGGAGGACGGGCTCTGGAAACACCATATATTTT.

This clonotype was recorded a few times. This may come from a read error, since a much larger clone is one base off. The chain carries TRBV24-1 and TRBJ1-5, with D possibly being TRBD1 (5 bases). In germline, CDR1 is KGHDR, CDR2 SFDVKD. The CDR3 has 14 amino acids. Here the CDR3 reads CATGGDLSNQHQHF. Written as DNA, the CDR3 is TGTGCCACCGGAGGGGACCTTAGCAATCAGCACCAGCATTTT.

This clonotype came up many times. The rearrangement uses TRBV29-1 and TRBJ2-2; D call uncertain. This CDR3 has 13 amino acids. In germline, CDR1 is SQVTM, CDR2 ANQGSEA. Trimming stripped 4 bases from V and 0 bases from J, with 6 bases between. The CDR3 nucleotides are TGCAGCGTTGTTAATCCGAACACCGGGGAGCTGTTTTTT. This sequence encodes CSVVNPNTGELFF.

This clonotype was detected many times. The chain joins TRBV20-1 to TRBJ1-1; D ambiguous. V was pared by 0 bases and J by 3 bases, with 8 bases between. Germline-derived CDR1 and CDR2 are DFQATT and SNEGSKA (reference sequence). The CDR3 covers 13 residues. CDR3 residues: CSARDYGYTEAFF. The CDR3 DNA follows: TGCAGTGCTAGAGATTACGGGTACACTGAAGCTTTCTTT.